The clone carrying this T cell receptor (beta chain) is a singleton in its sample. This sample is drawn from a study of patients and donors after allogeneic stem cell transplantation. Trimming took off 5 bases at V and 0 bases at J, with 10 bases between the two ends. CDR1 and CDR2 from the germline V gene are MNHEY and SVGEGT. The CDR3 covers 14 residues. A single record per CDR3 protein comes from TCRdb applying MiXCR to the RT-PCR reads. The sample has roughly 180,000 distinct CDR3 sequences; less than 45% are singletons. The sample comprised blood, either unsorted or a sorted T cell fraction (not recorded which). J is TRBJ1-1 and V is TRBV6-2 or TRBV6-3; D ambiguous. This clonotype originated in a human donor who was either an allogeneic HSCT recipient or a stem cell or donor lymphocyte infusion donor (not recorded which). It is not recorded whose cells these are; they may come from a transplant donor. CDR3 protein: CASSPVYLNTEAFF. The CDR3, as DNA: TGTGCCAGCAGTCCCGTTTACTTGAACACTGAAGCTTTCTTT.